This TCR beta chain stems from a study of blood T cells in healthy people across ages. Using a J-beta primer mix together with a sample-barcoded 5' primer, a second PCR was run for roughly 6 to 11 cycles. TCRdb re-called the 5' RACE reads through MiXCR, storing one row per CDR3 protein. This table holds some 900,000 distinct CDR3 sequences, roughly 52% found once. This CDR3 comprises 15 residues. V dropped 2 bases and J dropped 1 base, with 11 bases sitting between them. Germline CDR1 and CDR2: SGHTA and FQGNSA. This receptor was obtained from a man aged 30 to 39 in good health. The specimen was blood. The chain carries TRBV7-2 and TRBJ1-1; D unclear. CDR3 in amino acids: CASSLLALPNTEAFF. Here the CDR3 DNA reads TGTGCCAGCAGCTTATTAGCCCTACCGAACACTGAAGCTTTCTTT.